A selection of T cell receptor beta chains follows, all from one sample in a study of somatic mutations in cytotoxic T cells in rheumatoid arthritis. Produced via immunoSEQ multiplex PCR; TCRdb's table is partial and in-frame only. The table lists roughly 16,000 clones, 75% to 90% of them singletons. The source material was CD8+ T cells sorted from blood. Every receptor here comes from an adult with rheumatoid arthritis. The CDR3 runs from the conserved cysteine through the conserved F or W. D genes are given only for firm matches. Clone size is given for some rows only: seen once, a few or many times, or a class if the clone is expanded.

V,D,J,size,CDR3,DNA
TRBV29-1,NA,TRBJ1-2,NA,CSVTDWIF,TGCAGCGTTACAGATTGGATTTTC
TRBV28,NA,TRBJ1-5,NA,CASTALGNQPQHF,TGTGCCAGCACGGCATTGGGCAATCAGCCCCAGCATTTT
TRBV27,NA,TRBJ2-7,NA,CASSWGGQQYF,TGTGCCAGCAGTTGGGGCGGGCAGCAGTACTTC
TRBV6-4,NA,TRBJ2-2,NA,CASSDRDTGELFF,TGTGCCAGCAGTGACAGGGACACCGGGGAGCTGTTTTTT
TRBV7-2,NA,TRBJ1-2,NA,CASSTELTGFGGYTF,TGTGCCAGCAGCACAGAACTAACAGGGTTCGGTGGCTACACCTTC
TRBV4-1,NA,TRBJ2-7,NA,CASGPAHEQYF,TGCGCCAGCGGCCCGGCTCACGAGCAGTACTTC
TRBV6-5,NA,TRBJ1-1,NA,CASSSGPGGPFF,TGTGCCAGCAGTTCGGGCCCCGGGGGCCCTTTCTTT
TRBV5-5,NA,TRBJ2-2,NA,CASSLGAGALTGELFF,TGTGCCAGCAGCTTGGGGGCGGGGGCCTTAACCGGGGAGCTGTTTTTT
TRBV27,TRBD1,TRBJ1-1,NA,CASSPTGGARTEAFF,TGTGCCAGCAGTCCGACAGGGGGCGCGAGAACTGAAGCTTTCTTT
TRBV19,TRBD2,TRBJ2-7,once,CASSIAASGGGEQYF,TGTGCCAGTAGTATAGCCGCTAGCGGGGGAGGCGAGCAGTACTTC
TRBV4-1,TRBD1,TRBJ2-7,NA,CASSGKEQGSYEQYF,TGCGCCAGCAGCGGTAAGGAACAGGGGAGCTACGAGCAGTACTTC
TRBV14,NA,TRBJ2-7,NA,CASSWGGISYEQYF,TGTGCCAGCAGCTGGGGCGGTATCTCCTACGAGCAGTACTTC
TRBV4-1,NA,TRBJ1-3,NA,CASSQDRRESRNTIYF,TGCGCCAGCAGCCAAGATCGGAGGGAAAGTAGAAACACCATATATTTT
TRBV16,NA,TRBJ2-1,NA,CASSQMGGASYNEQFF,TGTGCCAGCAGCCAGATGGGGGGCGCATCCTACAATGAGCAGTTCTTC
TRBV5-1,NA,TRBJ2-5,NA,CASSGSGGLQETQYF,TGCGCCAGCAGCGGGTCCGGGGGACTTCAAGAGACCCAGTACTTC
TRBV15,NA,TRBJ1-5,NA,CATSRDGRAANQPQHF,TGTGCCACCAGCAGAGATGGGCGGGCAGCCAATCAGCCCCAGCATTTT
TRBV4-1,TRBD1,TRBJ2-7,NA,CASSQVRGSSYEQYF,TGCGCCAGCAGCCAAGTCAGGGGGAGCTCCTACGAGCAGTACTTC
TRBV6-5,NA,TRBJ2-1,NA,CASSYGRGPGYNEQFF,TGTGCCAGCAGTTACGGGCGTGGGCCGGGGTACAATGAGCAGTTCTTC
TRBV11-2,TRBD1,TRBJ2-4,NA,CASSLEDRKNIQYF,TGTGCCAGCAGCTTAGAGGACAGGAAAAACATTCAGTACTTC
TRBV5-5,NA,TRBJ2-7,few,CASSLVLGQVGEQYF,TGTGCCAGCAGCTTAGTCCTGGGGCAGGTCGGCGAGCAGTACTTC
TRBV9,NA,TRBJ1-2,NA,CASSVGWDAGAYGYTF,TGTGCCAGCAGCGTAGGGTGGGACGCCGGGGCCTATGGCTACACCTTC
TRBV2,TRBD2,TRBJ2-7,NA,CASSRRARGSGGYSYEQYF,TGTGCCAGCAGCCGCCGGGCCAGGGGTAGCGGGGGGTACTCCTACGAGCAGTACTTC
TRBV13,NA,TRBJ2-3,NA,CASSQSPGTTDTQYF,TGTGCCAGCAGCCAGTCTCCGGGGACCACAGATACGCAGTATTTT
TRBV11-2,NA,TRBJ2-2,few,CASSLKVWDQGLAGELFF,TGTGCCAGCAGCTTAAAGGTGTGGGACCAGGGTTTGGCCGGGGAGCTGTTTTTT
TRBV27,NA,TRBJ1-1,few,CASSLRALRLNTEAFF,TGTGCCAGCAGTTTACGAGCCTTAAGGCTGAACACTGAAGCTTTCTTT
TRBV18,TRBD1,TRBJ2-7,few,CASSPLQGTDEQYF,TGTGCCAGCTCACCATTACAGGGGACGGACGAGCAGTACTTC
TRBV6-6,NA,TRBJ1-5,NA,CASSYEGRNQPQHF,TGTGCCAGCAGTTACGAGGGGCGCAATCAGCCCCAGCATTTT
TRBV11-2,TRBD2,TRBJ2-1,NA,CASSPRPRTSGGDYNEQFF,TGTGCCAGCAGCCCGAGACCCCGGACTAGCGGGGGGGACTACAATGAGCAGTTCTTC
TRBV29-1,NA,TRBJ1-5,NA,CSVGTENQPQHF,TGCAGCGTTGGGACGGAGAATCAGCCCCAGCATTTT
TRBV5-6,NA,TRBJ2-5,NA,CASSLGGWGLIQETQYF,TGTGCCAGCAGCTTGGGGGGGTGGGGGCTGATACAAGAGACCCAGTACTTC
TRBV11-2,TRBD1,TRBJ1-4,NA,CASSSSGTGGGDEKLFF,TGTGCCAGCAGCTCCTCCGGGACAGGGGGAGGAGATGAAAAACTGTTTTTT
TRBV5-8,NA,TRBJ2-4,NA,CASSLGTGNIQYF,TGTGCCAGCAGCTTGGGAACAGGGAACATTCAGTACTTC